The clone carrying this T cell receptor (beta chain) was seen repeatedly, ten times or more. Antigen unknown. The sample comes from a study of identical twins. This CDR3 region has 12 residues. V dropped 4 bases and J dropped 4 bases, with 10 bases sitting between them. Germline V gene lookup returns CDR1 SQVTM and CDR2 ANQGSEA. Study findings and constraints: Among out-of-frame alpha sequences shared by twins, low generation probability occurred in excess. Invariant T cells like MAIT and iNKT could partly confound the zero-insertion analyses. Out-of-frame sharing of TCR alpha in monozygotic twins was underestimated by models. Cord blood's abundant beta clonotypes had fewer insertions, unlike memory repertoires.

TCRdb re-called the 5' RACE reads through MiXCR, storing one row per CDR3 protein. The data show 1,800,000 or so distinct CDR3 sequences, around 33% seen once. The source material was cord blood. The chain carries TRBV29-1 and TRBJ1-2; TRBD1 might be the D (5 bases). The receptor was isolated from a newborn girl in good health. CDR3 DNA: TGCAGCGTTGGGGCAGGGAGCTATGGCTACACCTTC. This translates into CSVGAGSYGYTF.